Listed here are 17 T cell receptor beta chains from one sample, sequenced in a study of blood T cell repertoires in COVID-19. Libraries were prepared by immunoSEQ multiplex PCR; TCRdb keeps only in-frame clonotypes and omits some of them. Here the sample spans about 240,000 clones, around 83% being singletons. Sequenced input: peripheral blood. The receptors come from a woman aged 55 to 70 with active or convalescent COVID-19.

V gene TRBV4-2 combines with J gene TRBJ2-1; the match to TRBD2 covers 12 bases. Germline V gene sequence: CDR1 LGHNA, CDR2 YNFKEQ. This CDR3 region has 18 residues. Trimming at V came to 3 bases and at J to 6 bases, leaving 12 bases not matched to a gene. CDR3 in DNA: TGTGCCAGCAGCCAGGGAACCGTACTAGCGGGGGGCCCCAATGAGCAGTTCTTC. It encodes CASSQGTVLAGGPNEQFF.

The chain uses TRBV3-1 (or the pseudogene TRBV3-2) and TRBJ1-5, with D possibly TRBD1 on 6 matching bases. Germline V gene sequence: CDR1 LGHDT, CDR2 YNNKEL (reference sequence). The CDR3 spans 16 residues. Trimming left V 0 bases short and J 2 bases short, with 11 bases between. Here the CDR3 reads CASSQDSRGGNQPQHF. CDR3 DNA sequence: TGTGCCAGCAGCCAAGATTCCAGGGGCGGCAATCAGCCCCAGCATTTT.

Note on this clone: One end of the junction does not line up with germline, which may come from a read error. The V gene is TRBV6-4, the J gene TRBJ2-3; maybe TRBD1 (7 bases). Germline CDR1 is MRHNA and CDR2 is SNTAGT. The CDR3 has 14 residues. The chain's CDR3 is CAGSQGGPGDTQYF. The CDR3 DNA sequence: TGTGCCGGCAGCCAGGGGGGCCCCGGCGATACGCAGTATTTT.

The chain uses TRBV5-5 and TRBJ1-2; perhaps TRBD1 as D (5 bases). This CDR3 comprises 15 residues. The V end was cut by 0 bases, the J end by 3 bases, with 12 bases between. Germline V gene data show CDR1 as SGHKS and CDR2 as YYEKEE (reference sequence). The CDR3 loop reads CASSLVSRADYGYTF. The CDR3 nucleotides read TGTGCCAGCAGCTTGGTGAGCAGGGCAGACTATGGCTACACCTTC. Full variable domain (rest looked up from reference TRBV5-5 and TRBJ1-2): DAGVTQSPTHLIKTRGQQVTLRCSPISGHKSVSWYQQVLGQGPQFIFQYYEKEERGRGNFPDRFSARQFPNYSSELNVNALLLGDSALYLCASSLVSRADYGYTFGSGTRLTVV.

The J gene is TRBJ2-1, the V gene TRBV19; a possible D gene is TRBD2 (6 bases). CDR3 length: 16 residues. With 4 bases removed from V and 9 bases from J, the gap between germline ends came to 22 bases. Germline loops: CDR1 LNHDA, CDR2 SQIVND (reference sequence). The CDR3 nucleotides are TGTGCCAGTAGTACCCGGAGGGACGGAGGTCCCGGTGAGCAGTTCTTC. It encodes CASSTRRDGGPGEQFF.

This clone was observed once. This rearrangement joins TRBV7-6 to TRBJ1-5, with D hard to call. Germline V CDR1 and CDR2: SGHVS, FNYEAQ. Trimming took off 8 bases at V and 0 bases at J, with 8 bases between the two ends. The CDR3 spans 13 residues. CDR3 loop: CASGPNSNQPQHF. CDR3 nucleotides: TGTGCCAGCGGGCCCAATAGCAATCAGCCCCAGCATTTT.

The CDR3 protein is CASSWTGVGNQPQHF. For the CDR3, the DNA is TGTGCCAGCAGTTGGACAGGCGTCGGCAATCAGCCCCAGCATTTT. The chain has TRBV6-5 and TRBJ1-5; TRBD1 matches 7 bases. Trimming cost V 4 bases and J 2 bases; bases outside gene matches: 5. The CDR3 is made up of 15 amino acids. The germline gives CDR1 MNHEY, CDR2 SVGAGI.

The V gene is TRBV7-9, the J gene TRBJ1-2, with D tentatively TRBD1 (6 bases). The CDR3 has 16 amino acids. Trimming stripped 4 bases from V and 0 bases from J, with 15 bases between. Germline lookup yields CDR1 SEHNR and CDR2 FQNEAQ (reference sequence). The CDR3 sequence is CASSSGQPGTNYGYTF. CDR3 nucleotide sequence: TGTGCCAGCAGCTCCGGACAGCCTGGAACTAACTATGGCTACACCTTC.

The chain uses TRBV18 and TRBJ2-3, with 8 bases lining up with TRBD1. With 5 bases clipped from V and 14 bases from J, the junction kept 6 bases outside the gene matches. Germline values: CDR1 KGHSH, CDR2 LQKENI. CDR3 length: 11 residues. The CDR3 sequence is CASSADRVSYF. CDR3 coding DNA: TGTGCCAGCTCAGCGGACAGGGTGTCGTATTTT.

The chain links TRBV6-5 to TRBJ1-2; TRBD1 might be the D (6 bases). The CDR3 covers 13 residues. Germline loops: CDR1 MNHEY, CDR2 SVGAGI. Trimming stripped 7 bases from V and 2 bases from J, with 11 bases between. The CDR3 DNA reads as TGTGCCAGCACCGGGACACCAAACTATGGCTACACCTTC. Translating gives CASTGTPNYGYTF.

This clone was detected only once. This chain uses TRBV12-3 or TRBV12-4 with TRBJ1-1; possible D gene TRBD1, 5 bases. This CDR3 is 12 amino acids long. The V end was cut by 5 bases, the J end by 11 bases, with 15 bases between. The CDR3 nucleotides read TGTGCCAGCAGTCCCGGACACGGGTTGGCTTTCTTT. It codes for CASSPGHGLAFF.

The rearrangement links TRBV11-2 to TRBJ1-1; tentatively, D is TRBD1 (5 bases). The length of the CDR3 is 14 residues. The V and J ends lost 5 bases and 0 bases respectively, with 10 bases between them. Germline CDR1 is SGHAT and CDR2 is FQNNGV. The CDR3 region is CASSLQGMNTEAFF. CDR3 bases: TGTGCCAGCAGCCTCCAGGGCATGAACACTGAAGCTTTCTTT. The full variable domain, rest sourced from reference TRBV11-2 and TRBJ1-1, is EAGVAQSPRYKIIEKRQSVAFWCNPISGHATLYWYQQILGQGPKLLIQFQNNGVVDDSQLPKDRFSAERLKGVDSTLKIQPAKLEDSAVYLCASSLQGMNTEAFFGQGTRLTVV.

The rearrangement uses TRBV7-3 and TRBJ1-1, with 7 bases lining up with TRBD1. The germline V gene encodes CDR1 SGHTA and CDR2 FQGTGA. The trim removed 2 bases at V and 10 bases at J, leaving 7 bases unmatched. This CDR3 comprises 13 residues. The CDR3 sequence is CASSLYKGAAAFF. CDR3 nucleotide sequence: TGTGCCAGCAGCTTATATAAGGGGGCGGCAGCTTTCTTT.

This clone was found a few times. The chain has TRBV5-8 and TRBJ1-1, with D hard to call. The germline V and J ends were trimmed by 4 bases and 6 bases, with 13 bases remaining between them. CDR3 length: 13 residues. The V gene's germline CDR1 is SGHTS and CDR2 YDEGEE. In DNA form, the CDR3 reads TGTGCCAGCAGCGACGGGAGGGCCGCTGAAGCTTTCTTT. This gives the protein CASSDGRAAEAFF.

In its sample, this clone was seen once. The identical CDR3 is also encoded by other nucleotide sequences in the sample. This chain connects TRBV7-2 to TRBJ2-3; D gene uncertain. Germline CDR1 and CDR2: SGHTA and FQGNSA. Trimming removed 1 base from V and 0 bases from J, with 5 bases in between. The CDR3 spans 14 residues. The CDR3 loop reads CASSLGTSTDTQYF. The CDR3 nucleotides are TGTGCCAGCAGCTTAGGCACTAGCACAGATACGCAGTATTTT.

This rearrangement joins TRBV30 to TRBJ2-1; perhaps TRBD2 as D (6 bases). CDR3 length: 12 amino acids. V lost 0 bases to trimming and J lost 12 bases, with 12 bases between them. Germline V gene data show CDR1 as GTSNPN and CDR2 as SVGIG (reference sequence). CDR3 residues: CAWSVSGRGQFF. CDR3 DNA: TGTGCCTGGAGTGTAAGCGGGCGGGGGCAGTTCTTC.

The rearrangement uses TRBV19 and TRBJ1-4, with 8 positions matching TRBD1. This CDR3 is 14 amino acids long. V lost 3 bases and J lost 11; bases outside the gene matches: 8. Looked up from germline, CDR1 is LNHDA and CDR2 is SQIVND (reference sequence). The CDR3 region is CASSIFRTGRKLFF. CDR3 bases: TGTGCCAGTAGTATTTTTCGGACAGGGAGGAAACTGTTTTTT.